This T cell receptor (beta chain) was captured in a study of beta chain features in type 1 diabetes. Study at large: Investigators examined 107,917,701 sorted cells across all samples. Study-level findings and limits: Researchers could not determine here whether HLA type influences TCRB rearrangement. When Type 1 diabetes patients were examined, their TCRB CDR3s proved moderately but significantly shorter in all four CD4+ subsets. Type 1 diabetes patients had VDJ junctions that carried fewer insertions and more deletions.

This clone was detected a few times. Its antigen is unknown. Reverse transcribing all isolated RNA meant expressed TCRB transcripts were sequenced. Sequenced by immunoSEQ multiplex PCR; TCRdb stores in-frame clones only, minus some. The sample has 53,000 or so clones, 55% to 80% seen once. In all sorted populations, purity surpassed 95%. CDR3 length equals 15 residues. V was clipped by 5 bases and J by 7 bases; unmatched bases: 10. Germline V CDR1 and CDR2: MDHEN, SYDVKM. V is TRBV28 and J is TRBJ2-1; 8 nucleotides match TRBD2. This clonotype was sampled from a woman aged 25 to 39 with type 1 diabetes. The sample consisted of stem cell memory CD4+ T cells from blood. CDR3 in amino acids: CASSGGLVRFNEQFF. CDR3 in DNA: TGTGCCAGCAGTGGGGGACTAGTACGTTTTAATGAGCAGTTCTTC.